This TCR beta chain comes out of a study of T cell responses to AZD1222 COVID-19 vaccine. Study findings and constraints: Reportedly, nearly half the spike-specific TCRs target unmutated variant regions. It should be noted that donors were predominantly white British and more often female, and clonal diversity was possibly underestimated. Repertoires were sampled only after the peak T cell response. Only six people who got AZD1222 tested seropositive at baseline.

Clones were read by immunoSEQ multiplex PCR, and TCRdb kept only the in-frame ones, dropping some. Among about 120,000 clones, about 90% were seen once, and the ten largest hold around 15%. Of note for this clone: As yet, its antigen is unknown.

The CDR3 has 16 residues. The ends lost 3 bases at V and 3 bases at J; junction bases unmatched: 6. Germline lookup yields CDR1 SNHLY and CDR2 FYNNEI. Sequences were derived from peripheral blood, sampled on day 0 of AZD1222 vaccination. The V call is TRBV2, the J call TRBJ2-1; 9 nucleotides match TRBD2. This receptor was obtained from an adult in good health. The CDR3 DNA reads as TGTGCCAGCAGTGACTCATTAGCGGGAGACTACAATGAGCAGTTCTTC. Its translation is CASSDSLAGDYNEQFF.